This passage covers 25 T cell receptor beta chains from one sample sequenced in a study of blood T cell repertoires in COVID-19. TCRdb keeps only in-frame clones here, not all; method: immunoSEQ multiplex PCR. The data hold 210,000 or so clones, with 75% to 90% observed a single time. Sequencing was done on a sample of PBMCs or T cells enriched from blood (not recorded which). Source of these receptors: a woman between 25 and 40 years old who had been exposed to COVID-19.

The rearrangement uses TRBV7-8 and TRBJ2-7; 13 nucleotides align to TRBD2. The CDR3 loop spans 14 amino acids. J gave up 2 bases and V 8 bases, and 3 bases lay outside the gene matches. Germline V gene data show CDR1 as SGHVS and CDR2 as FQNEAQ. The CDR3 spells CASQLAGGTYEQYF. As DNA, the CDR3 is TGTGCCAGCCAACTAGCGGGAGGGACCTACGAGCAGTACTTC.

This clone came up once. The rearrangement links TRBV4-1 to TRBJ2-2; weak D call: TRBD1 (5 bases). Germline values: CDR1 MGHRA, CDR2 YSYEKL. V was trimmed by 1 base and J by 0 bases, leaving 9 bases between them. The CDR3 has 16 amino acids. This chain's CDR3 is CASSQGSTANTGELFF. CDR3 coding DNA: TGCGCCAGCAGCCAAGGGTCGACAGCGAACACCGGGGAGCTGTTTTTT.

V gene TRBV29-1 combines with J gene TRBJ2-1; 7 nucleotides line up with TRBD2. The J segment lost 8 bases and the V segment lost 7 bases, leaving 8 bases of the junction unmatched. The CDR3 length is 12 residues. CDR1 and CDR2 from the germline V gene are SQVTM and ANQGSEA. The CDR3 reads CSGGGSGYEQFF. The CDR3 nucleotides read TGCAGCGGGGGCGGGAGTGGGTATGAGCAGTTCTTC.

The chain links TRBV19 to TRBJ1-5; the match to TRBD1 covers 7 bases. The CDR3 length is 15 residues. Trimming removed 3 bases from V and 2 bases from J; junction bases left unmatched: 4. The germline CDR1 and CDR2 sequences are LNHDA and SQIVND (reference sequence). The CDR3 nucleotides are TGTGCCAGTAGTATTATTGGGACAGGCAATCAGCCCCAGCATTTT. Translation: CASSIIGTGNQPQHF.

This rearrangement joins TRBV28 to TRBJ2-7; tentatively, D is TRBD1 (6 bases). Trimming shortened V by 4 bases and J by 1 base, and 14 bases separated the two germline ends. Looked up from germline, CDR1 is MDHEN and CDR2 is SYDVKM. The CDR3 length is 15 residues. DNA for the CDR3: TGTGCCAGCAGTTCCGCCGGGACAAGGTCCTACGAGCAGTACTTC. Translating it yields CASSSAGTRSYEQYF.

The chain links TRBV28 to TRBJ1-2; TRBD1 aligns across 7 bases. The V and J ends lost 6 bases and 2 bases, in that order; junction bases with no gene match: 6. CDR1 is MDHEN, CDR2 SYDVKM, per germline. The length of the CDR3 is 14 residues. As DNA, the CDR3 is TGTGCCAGCAGACCTAGGACAGGAAACTATGGCTACACCTTC. It yields the protein CASRPRTGNYGYTF.

The rearrangement joins TRBV5-1 to TRBJ1-2; 8 positions agree with TRBD1. V shed 3 bases and J 4 bases; nucleotides not matched to a gene: 8. The CDR3 has 15 amino acids. The germline CDR1 and CDR2 sequences are SGHRS and YFSETQ. CDR3 loop: CASSSGQARAYGYTF. The CDR3 nucleotides are TGCGCCAGCAGCTCGGGACAGGCAAGGGCCTATGGCTACACCTTC.

The rearrangement uses TRBV5-1 and TRBJ2-2; TRBD2 matches at 10 bases. In germline, CDR1 is SGHRS, CDR2 YFSETQ. This CDR3 is built from 16 residues. With V trimmed by 2 bases and J by 2 bases, 3 bases remained unmatched. CDR3 nucleotides: TGCGCCAGCAGCTTCACTAGCGGGACTAACACCGGGGAGCTGTTTTTT. This gives the protein CASSFTSGTNTGELFF.

This clone was observed a single time. V is TRBV5-1 and J is TRBJ1-4; no clear D gene. The CDR3 runs to 14 residues. With 4 bases removed from V and 5 bases from J, the gap between germline ends came to 12 bases. The germline gives CDR1 SGHRS, CDR2 YFSETQ. Here the CDR3 reads CASSLDGMNEKLFF. CDR3 DNA sequence: TGCGCCAGCAGCCTGGACGGGATGAATGAAAAACTGTTTTTT.

The chain combines TRBV7-9 with TRBJ2-5, with TRBD2 identical over 11 bases. CDR1 and CDR2 from the germline V gene are SEHNR and FQNEAQ (reference sequence). V lost 5 bases, J lost 1 base, and 3 bases stayed unmatched. This CDR3 has 15 residues. CDR3 sequence: CASSTGTSGQETQYF. CDR3 in DNA: TGTGCCAGCAGCACGGGGACTAGCGGCCAAGAGACCCAGTACTTC.

Details on this clone: A read error may account for a junction end that differs from germline. The rearrangement uses TRBV5-5 and TRBJ1-2, with D perhaps matching TRBD1 (5 bases). The germline V gene encodes CDR1 SGHKS and CDR2 YYEKEE (reference sequence). The CDR3 totals 15 residues. CDR3 protein: CASSLVEGPNYGYTF. The CDR3 nucleotides read TGTGCCAGCAGTTTGGTGGAGGGGCCTAACTATGGCTACACCTTC.

The V and J genes are TRBV29-1 and TRBJ1-2; 9 bases line up with TRBD1. Germline lookup yields CDR1 SQVTM and CDR2 ANQGSEA. Losses at the gene ends were 8 bases for V and 5 bases for J; bases not matched to a gene: 9. The length of the CDR3 is 13 residues. Written as DNA, the CDR3 is TGCAGCATAAACAGGGGGCGCGGGTATGGCTACACCTTC. Translated, it gives CSINRGRGYGYTF.

This sequence joins TRBV6-5 and TRBJ1-2, with TRBD1 as a possible D gene (5 bases). Trimming cost V 5 bases and J 5 bases, with 12 bases left between them. The germline gives CDR1 MNHEY, CDR2 SVGAGI. The CDR3 runs to 13 residues. CDR3: CASSPGLSYGYTF. Written as DNA, the CDR3 is TGTGCCAGCAGTCCGGGACTGAGTTATGGCTACACCTTC.

The J gene is TRBJ1-2, the V gene TRBV18; D call uncertain. V lost 3 bases and J 2 bases, leaving 19 bases between the germline ends. Germline assignment: CDR1 KGHSH and CDR2 LQKENI. CDR3 length equals 17 residues. CDR3 sequence reads: CASSPEISVGRNYGYTF. The CDR3 DNA reads as TGTGCCAGCTCACCCGAGATCTCTGTCGGCAGGAACTATGGCTACACCTTC.

This sequence joins TRBV7-2 and TRBJ2-1, with D perhaps TRBD2 (5 bases). The V gene lost 3 bases and the J gene lost 3 bases, with 24 bases spanning the gap. From germline, CDR1 is SGHTA and CDR2 FQGNSA. CDR3 length: 19 amino acids. The DNA for the CDR3 is TGTGCCAGCAGCTTGAGAGGGATTAGCGTAAGCTCCCTCTACAATGAGCAGTTCTTC. This encodes CASSLRGISVSSLYNEQFF.

The chain couples TRBV5-1 to TRBJ2-7, with a possible D match to TRBD2 (5 bases). This CDR3 contains 14 residues. Germline loops: CDR1 SGHRS, CDR2 YFSETQ. V was trimmed by 0 bases and J by 2 bases, leaving 9 bases between them. The DNA for the CDR3 is TGCGCCAGCAGCTTGGAGAGGGTTCCCTACGAGCAGTACTTC. Translated, it gives CASSLERVPYEQYF.

This clone showed up just once. The chain has TRBV7-9 and TRBJ2-7, with 7 bases lining up with TRBD2. J lost 7 bases, V lost 6 bases, and 9 bases had no gene match. Germline V gives CDR1 SEHNR, CDR2 FQNEAQ (reference sequence). The CDR3 consists of 13 residues. The CDR3 DNA reads as TGTGCCAGCAGTTTTAGCGGGCAGGGTGAGCAGTACTTC. Translation gives CASSFSGQGEQYF.

The rearrangement joins TRBV2 to TRBJ2-7; TRBD1 might be the D (6 bases). Germline lookup yields CDR1 SNHLY and CDR2 FYNNEI. This CDR3 is built from 14 residues. Trimming shortened V by 3 bases and J by 3 bases, and 12 bases separated the two germline ends. The CDR3 DNA reads as TGTGCCAGCAGTGACCAGGGGAAGGACTACGAGCAGTACTTC. This translates into CASSDQGKDYEQYF.

The J gene is TRBJ2-3, the V gene TRBV9, with TRBD1 matching over 8 bases. The V segment lost 3 bases and the J segment 4 bases; nucleotides outside the gene matches: 10. The CDR3 has 16 residues. CDR1 is SGDLS and CDR2 is YYNGEE in the germline V gene. This CDR3 reads CASSARTGKGADTQYF. The CDR3 coding sequence is TGTGCCAGCAGCGCCCGGACAGGGAAAGGAGCAGATACGCAGTATTTT.

The chain joins TRBV27 to TRBJ1-1; D possibly corresponds to TRBD1 (6 bases). Trimming removed 1 base from V and 0 bases from J, with 9 bases in between. Germline CDR1 MNHEY, CDR2 SMNVEV (reference sequence). CDR3 length equals 15 residues. The CDR3 DNA is TGTGCCAGCAGTTTATTGGGGACAATGAACACTGAAGCTTTCTTT. This gives the protein CASSLLGTMNTEAFF.

V and J are TRBV29-1 and TRBJ2-3; D not certain. Trimming removed 5 bases from V and 0 bases from J, with 9 bases in between. Germline-derived CDR1 and CDR2 are SQVTM and ANQGSEA. The CDR3 is 13 residues long. The CDR3 DNA is TGCAGCGTTCCTCTTTCTAGCACAGATACGCAGTATTTT. This gives the protein CSVPLSSTDTQYF.

The CDR3 sequence: CASGLVAGGPYNEQFF. Here the CDR3 DNA reads TGTGCTAGTGGTTTGGTTGCGGGAGGGCCCTACAATGAGCAGTTCTTC. V is TRBV12-5 and J is TRBJ2-1, with 9 bases identical to TRBD2. Trimming removed 0 bases from V and 2 bases from J; junction bases left unmatched: 2. This CDR3 has 16 residues. Germline lookup yields CDR1 LGHNT and CDR2 FRNRAP.

The chain recombines TRBV3-1 (or the pseudogene TRBV3-2) with TRBJ1-2; D gene uncertain. The germline V and J ends were trimmed by 3 bases and 0 bases, with 8 bases remaining between them. The germline V gene encodes CDR1 LGHDT and CDR2 YNNKEL (reference sequence). The length of the CDR3 is 14 residues. The CDR3 sequence is CASSQRRTNYGYTF. CDR3 nucleotide sequence: TGTGCCAGCAGCCAGCGGAGAACTAACTATGGCTACACCTTC.

The chain joins TRBV5-1 to TRBJ2-7, with 8 bases that match TRBD2. Germline CDR1 reads SGHRS; CDR2 reads YFSETQ. CDR3 length: 15 amino acids. V lost 5 bases, J lost 3 bases, and 10 bases stayed unmatched. CDR3 in amino acids: CASRAGGYQNYEQYF. CDR3 bases: TGCGCCAGCAGGGCGGGAGGCTACCAAAACTACGAGCAGTACTTC.

The chain recombines TRBV6-4 with TRBJ1-6; the D gene is possibly TRBD1 (6 bases). The CDR3 has 14 amino acids. Germline V gene lookup returns CDR1 MRHNA and CDR2 SNTAGT. The V and J ends lost 6 bases and 8 bases respectively, with 14 bases between them. CDR3 region: CASRRDTYYSPLHF. CDR3 nucleotide sequence: TGTGCCAGCAGGAGGGACACCTACTATTCACCCCTCCACTTT.